The T cell receptor beta chain under discussion was sequenced for a study of blood T cell repertoires in COVID-19. About the study: Specimens from acute and convalescent COVID-19 originated in the United States, Italy and Spain. T cells, B-cell-depleted T cells, or PBMCs supplied cDNA or gDNA.

Study processing details: Amplification of reference gene primers provided the estimated nucleated cell counts. Produced via immunoSEQ multiplex PCR; TCRdb's table is partial and in-frame only. V, J and clone size derive from that table, while D and trimming were established from the DNA sequence. The repertoire holds tens of thousands of clones, with more than 75% as singletons. Per the germline V gene, CDR1 is MNHNY and CDR2 is SVGAGI (reference sequence). Trimming cost V 5 bases and J 9 bases; bases outside gene matches: 9. CDR3 length: 13 amino acids. The chain has TRBV6-6 and TRBJ1-1; 7 bases match TRBD1. The origin of this receptor is a man aged 55 to 70 with acute or convalescent COVID-19. Specimen: peripheral blood. In DNA form, the CDR3 reads TGTGCCAGCAGTGACAGGGTGCAGGGGAAAGCTTTCTTT. This translates into CASSDRVQGKAFF.